These T cell receptor beta chains were read from a single sample in a study of shared clonotypes between healthy human individuals. Clones were sequenced by immunoSEQ multiplex PCR, and TCRdb holds only the in-frame ones, with some missing. The profile shows 400,000 or so clones, about 97% of them singletons. Sequencing was performed on memory CD8+ T cells sorted from blood. These receptors all come from a man aged 30-40 years in good health. CDR3s include the opening cysteine and the closing phenylalanine or tryptophan. D genes are given only for firm matches. Clone size is given for some rows only: seen once, a few or many times, or a class if the clone is expanded.

v_gene,j_gene,abundance,d_gene,CDR3nt,CDR3aa
TRBV28,TRBJ2-2,.,TRBD2,TGTGCCAGCAGTCCCCCCCAGACTAGCGGGAGGGCCGACGGGGAGCTGTTTTTT,CASSPPQTSGRADGELFF
TRBV7-9,TRBJ2-7,.,TRBD2,TGTGCCAGCAGCTTAGCACTAGGACTAGCGGGCTCCTACGAGCAGTACTTC,CASSLALGLAGSYEQYF
TRBV19,TRBJ1-1,.,TRBD1,TGTGCCAGTAGTATGGACAGGGGGCGAGAGACTGAAGCTTTCTTT,CASSMDRGRETEAFF
TRBV5-8,TRBJ1-1,.,.,TGTGCCAGCAGCTTGGGTGGCGTCGGGAACACTGAAGCTTTCTTT,CASSLGGVGNTEAFF
TRBV7-2,TRBJ2-3,.,.,TGTGCCAGCAGCTCAGACAGGCCCCCAGATACGCAGTATTTT,CASSSDRPPDTQYF
TRBV11-3,TRBJ1-1,.,TRBD1,TGTGCCAGCAGCTTAAGGGACAGCACTGAAGCTTTCTTT,CASSLRDSTEAFF
TRBV6-6,TRBJ2-4,.,.,TGTGCCAGCAGTCCCAGCGAGACAGGGAGGGGGAACATTCAGTACTTC,CASSPSETGRGNIQYF
TRBV6-5,TRBJ2-6,once,.,TGTGCCAGCAGTTATTTAGGGGCTGGGGCCAACGTCCTGACTTTC,CASSYLGAGANVLTF
TRBV18,TRBJ2-5,.,TRBD2,TGTGCCAGCTCGCGGGGGACTAGCGGCCAAGAGACCCAGTACTTC,CASSRGTSGQETQYF
TRBV6-4,TRBJ2-7,once,.,TGTGCCAGCATTCCTGGGGGGACTTTGGGCGAGCAGTACTTC,CASIPGGTLGEQYF
TRBV28,TRBJ2-7,.,.,TGTGCCAGCAGTCCCATGGGGGGTTGGCCCTACGAGCAGTACTTC,CASSPMGGWPYEQYF
TRBV5-6,TRBJ1-5,.,TRBD1,TGTGCCAGCAGCTTGGCGACAGGGTTCAATCAGCCCCAGCATTTT,CASSLATGFNQPQHF
TRBV28,TRBJ2-5,.,.,TGTGCCAGCAGTTTAAGGTACAGGGAGTGGGAGACCCAGTACTTC,CASSLRYREWETQYF
TRBV27,TRBJ2-1,.,TRBD2,TGTGCCAGCAGTTTGGGAGCGGGGACTTACAATGAGCAGTTCTTC,CASSLGAGTYNEQFF
TRBV6-1,TRBJ2-3,.,.,TGTGCCAGCAGTTTTTCAGGGTATATAGATACGCAGTATTTT,CASSFSGYIDTQYF
TRBV28,TRBJ2-2,.,.,TGTGCCAGCAGTAGTTTAGGAGACACCGGGGAGCTGTTTTTT,CASSSLGDTGELFF
TRBV6-6,TRBJ1-1,.,TRBD1,TGTGCCAGCAGGTCCACAGGGGGCACTGAAGCTTTCTTT,CASRSTGGTEAFF
TRBV14,TRBJ2-7,.,.,TGTGCCAGCAGCCAAGTGGGAAGCTCCTACGAGCAGTACTTC,CASSQVGSSYEQYF
TRBV19,TRBJ1-5,.,.,TGTGCCAGTAGTGCCCTTCTAGGGGGGAGACAGCCCCAGCATTTT,CASSALLGGRQPQHF
TRBV27,TRBJ2-6,.,.,TGTGCCAGCACTCGATACTCTGGGGCCAACGTCCTGACTTTC,CASTRYSGANVLTF
TRBV28,TRBJ2-7,.,TRBD2,TGTGCCAGCAGCTATACTAGCGGGAGGGCATACGAGCAGTACTTC,CASSYTSGRAYEQYF
TRBV19,TRBJ1-2,.,.,TGTGCCAGTAGTCGAGGGGGGCTTAACTATGGCTACACCTTC,CASSRGGLNYGYTF
TRBV28,TRBJ2-5,.,.,TGTGCCAGCAGTTTTTTAACTTCGGGGACCCAGTACTTC,CASSFLTSGTQYF
TRBV6-1,TRBJ2-7,.,TRBD1,TGTGCCAGCAGTAGGTGGGACAGATCCTACGAGCAGTACTTC,CASSRWDRSYEQYF
TRBV13,TRBJ2-5,.,TRBD1,TGTGCCAGCAGCGCTACCCTGACAGGGGTAGAGACCCAGTACTTC,CASSATLTGVETQYF